This T cell receptor (beta chain) is from a study of blood T cell repertoires in COVID-19. Across the study: Sites across the United States, Italy and Spain contributed samples from acute and convalescent COVID-19. In each case, the material was cDNA or gDNA derived from T cells, B-cell-depleted T cells, or PBMCs.

Original processing methods: The assay estimated nucleated cells by amplifying reference gene primers. TCRdb's copy holds only in-frame clones and misses some; the assay was immunoSEQ multiplex PCR. The D gene and trimming were derived from the DNA, and the V and J assignments and clone size from that table. The sample lists approximately 61,000 clones; 85% were seen once. The CDR3 runs 14 residues. Trimming took off 6 bases at V and 7 bases at J, with 13 bases between the two ends. Per the germline V gene, CDR1 is SNHLY and CDR2 is FYNNEI. The sample taken for sequencing was peripheral blood. The chain joins TRBV2 to TRBJ1-6; TRBD1 might be the D (6 bases). The receptor comes from a man between 70 and 80 years old with acute or convalescent COVID-19. The CDR3 nucleotides are TGTGCCAGCAGAGAACAGGGCTCAAATTCACCCCTCCACTTT. Translating it yields CASREQGSNSPLHF.